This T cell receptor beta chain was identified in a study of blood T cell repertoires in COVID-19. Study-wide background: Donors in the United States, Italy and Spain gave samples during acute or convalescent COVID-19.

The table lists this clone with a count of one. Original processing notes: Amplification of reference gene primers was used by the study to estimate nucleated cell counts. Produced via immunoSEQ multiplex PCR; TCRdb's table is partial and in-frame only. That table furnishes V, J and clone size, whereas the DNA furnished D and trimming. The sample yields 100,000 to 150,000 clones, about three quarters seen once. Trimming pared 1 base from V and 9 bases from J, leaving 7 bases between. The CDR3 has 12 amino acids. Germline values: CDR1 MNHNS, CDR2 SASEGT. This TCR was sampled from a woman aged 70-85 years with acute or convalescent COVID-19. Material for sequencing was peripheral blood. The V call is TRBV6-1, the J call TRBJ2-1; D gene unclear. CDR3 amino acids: CASSEVRIEQFF. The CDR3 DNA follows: TGTGCCAGCAGTGAAGTCAGGATTGAGCAGTTCTTC.